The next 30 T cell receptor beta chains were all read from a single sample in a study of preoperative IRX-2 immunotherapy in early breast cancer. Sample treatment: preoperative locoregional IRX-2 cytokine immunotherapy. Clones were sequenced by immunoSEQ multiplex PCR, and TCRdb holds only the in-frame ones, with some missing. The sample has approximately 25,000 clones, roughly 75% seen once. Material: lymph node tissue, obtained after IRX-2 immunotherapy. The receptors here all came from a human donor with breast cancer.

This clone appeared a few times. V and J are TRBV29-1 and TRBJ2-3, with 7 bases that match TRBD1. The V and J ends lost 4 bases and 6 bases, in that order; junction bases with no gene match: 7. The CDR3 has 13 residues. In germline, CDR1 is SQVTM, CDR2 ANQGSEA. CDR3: CSVGVPGGDTQYF. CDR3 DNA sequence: TGCAGCGTTGGGGTCCCAGGGGGTGATACGCAGTATTTT.

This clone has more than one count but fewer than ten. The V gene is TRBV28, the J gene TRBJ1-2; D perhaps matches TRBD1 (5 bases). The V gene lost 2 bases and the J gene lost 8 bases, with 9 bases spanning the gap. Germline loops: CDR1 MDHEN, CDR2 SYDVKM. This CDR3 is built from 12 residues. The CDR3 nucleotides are TGTGCCAGCAGTTTAATCGGGGACGGCTACACCTTC. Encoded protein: CASSLIGDGYTF.

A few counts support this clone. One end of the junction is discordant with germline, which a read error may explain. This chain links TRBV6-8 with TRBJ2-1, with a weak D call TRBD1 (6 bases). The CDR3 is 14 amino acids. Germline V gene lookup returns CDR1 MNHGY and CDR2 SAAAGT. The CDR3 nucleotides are TGTGCCATCAGTGCCAGGGGCTCCTACAATGAGCAGTTCTTC. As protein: CAISARGSYNEQFF.

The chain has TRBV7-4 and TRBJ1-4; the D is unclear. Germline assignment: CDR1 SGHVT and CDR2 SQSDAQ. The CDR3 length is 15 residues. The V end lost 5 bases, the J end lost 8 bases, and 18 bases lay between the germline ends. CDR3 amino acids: CASSLWGLGREKLFF. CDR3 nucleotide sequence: TGTGCCAGCAGCCTGTGGGGTTTGGGGAGGGAAAAACTGTTTTTT.

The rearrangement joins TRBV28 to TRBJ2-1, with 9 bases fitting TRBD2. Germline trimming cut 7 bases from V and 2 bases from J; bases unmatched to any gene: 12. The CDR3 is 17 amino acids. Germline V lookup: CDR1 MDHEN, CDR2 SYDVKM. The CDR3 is CASTSSGDTKAYNEQFF. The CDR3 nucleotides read TGTGCCAGCACCTCTAGCGGGGATACCAAAGCCTACAATGAGCAGTTCTTC.

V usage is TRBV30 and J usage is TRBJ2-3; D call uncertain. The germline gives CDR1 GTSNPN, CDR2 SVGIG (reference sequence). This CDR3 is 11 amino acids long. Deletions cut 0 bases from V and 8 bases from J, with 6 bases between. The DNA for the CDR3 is TGTGCCTGGAGTGTACGTGCTACGCAGTATTTT. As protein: CAWSVRATQYF.

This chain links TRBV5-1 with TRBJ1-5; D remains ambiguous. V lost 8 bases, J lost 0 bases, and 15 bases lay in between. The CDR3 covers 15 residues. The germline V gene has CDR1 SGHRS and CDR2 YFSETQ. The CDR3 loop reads CARGRESYSNQPQHF. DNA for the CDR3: TGCGCCAGGGGGAGGGAGAGTTATAGCAATCAGCCCCAGCATTTT.

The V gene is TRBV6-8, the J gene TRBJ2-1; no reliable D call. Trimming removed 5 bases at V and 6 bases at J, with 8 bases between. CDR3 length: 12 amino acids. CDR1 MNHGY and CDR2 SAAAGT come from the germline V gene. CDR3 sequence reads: CASSLTRNEQFF. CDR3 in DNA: TGTGCCAGCAGTCTGACCCGCAATGAGCAGTTCTTC.

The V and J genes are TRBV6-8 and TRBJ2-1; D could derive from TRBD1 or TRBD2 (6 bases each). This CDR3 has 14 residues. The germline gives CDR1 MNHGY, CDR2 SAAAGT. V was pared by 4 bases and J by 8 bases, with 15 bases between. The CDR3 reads CASSFRARGDEQFF. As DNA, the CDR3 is TGTGCCAGCAGTTTCAGGGCTAGGGGGGATGAGCAGTTCTTC.

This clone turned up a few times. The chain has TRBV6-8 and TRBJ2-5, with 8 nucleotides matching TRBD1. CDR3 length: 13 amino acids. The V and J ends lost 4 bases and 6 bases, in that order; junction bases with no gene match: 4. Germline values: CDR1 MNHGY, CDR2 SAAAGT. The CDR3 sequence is CASSSGQGKTQYF. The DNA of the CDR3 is TGTGCCAGCAGTTCCGGACAGGGAAAGACCCAGTACTTC.

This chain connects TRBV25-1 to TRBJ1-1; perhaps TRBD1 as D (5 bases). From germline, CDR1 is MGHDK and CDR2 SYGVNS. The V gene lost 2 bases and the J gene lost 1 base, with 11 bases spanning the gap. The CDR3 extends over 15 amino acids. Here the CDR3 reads CASSEPGRTNTEAFF. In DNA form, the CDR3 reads TGTGCCAGCAGTGAACCGGGACGGACGAACACTGAAGCTTTCTTT.

The CDR3, as DNA: TGTGCCAGCAGCTTTACCGGGAGTCGGGGCACAGATACGCAGTATTTT. It yields the protein CASSFTGSRGTDTQYF. V is TRBV7-6 and J is TRBJ2-3, with a weak D call TRBD2 (6 bases). Trimming left V 3 bases short and J 1 base short, with 14 bases between. The CDR3 consists of 16 residues. Germline V lookup: CDR1 SGHVS, CDR2 FNYEAQ.

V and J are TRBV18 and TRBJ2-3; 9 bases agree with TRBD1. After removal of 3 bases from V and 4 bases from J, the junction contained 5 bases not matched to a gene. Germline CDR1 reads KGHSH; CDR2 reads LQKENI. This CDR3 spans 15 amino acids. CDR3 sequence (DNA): TGTGCCAGCTCACCCGGGACAGGGTCATCAGATACGCAGTATTTT. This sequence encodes CASSPGTGSSDTQYF.

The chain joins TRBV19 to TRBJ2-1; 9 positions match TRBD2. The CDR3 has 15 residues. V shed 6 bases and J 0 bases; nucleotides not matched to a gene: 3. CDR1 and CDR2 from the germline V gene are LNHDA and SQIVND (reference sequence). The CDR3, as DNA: TGTGCCAGTAGCCTTAGCGGGAGCTCCTACAATGAGCAGTTCTTC. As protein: CASSLSGSSYNEQFF.

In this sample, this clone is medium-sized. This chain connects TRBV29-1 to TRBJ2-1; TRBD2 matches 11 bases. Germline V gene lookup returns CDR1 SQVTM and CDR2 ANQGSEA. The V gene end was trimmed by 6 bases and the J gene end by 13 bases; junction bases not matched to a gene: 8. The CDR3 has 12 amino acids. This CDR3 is CSVGTSGTLQFF. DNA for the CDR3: TGCAGCGTCGGGACTAGCGGAACTTTACAGTTCTTC.

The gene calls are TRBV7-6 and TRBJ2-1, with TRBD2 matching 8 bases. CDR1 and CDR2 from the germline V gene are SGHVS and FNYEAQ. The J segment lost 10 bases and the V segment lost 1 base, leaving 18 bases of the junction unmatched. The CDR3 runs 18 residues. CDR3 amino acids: CASSLEGTGNGRAGEQFF. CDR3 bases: TGTGCCAGCAGCTTAGAAGGGACGGGTAACGGGAGGGCCGGGGAGCAGTTCTTC. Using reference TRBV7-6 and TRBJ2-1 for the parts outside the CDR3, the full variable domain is GAGVSQSPRYKVTKRGQDVALRCDPISGHVSLYWYRQALGQGPEFLTYFNYEAQQDKSGLPNDRFSAERPEGSISTLTIQRTEQRDSAMYRCASSLEGTGNGRAGEQFFGPGTRLTVL.

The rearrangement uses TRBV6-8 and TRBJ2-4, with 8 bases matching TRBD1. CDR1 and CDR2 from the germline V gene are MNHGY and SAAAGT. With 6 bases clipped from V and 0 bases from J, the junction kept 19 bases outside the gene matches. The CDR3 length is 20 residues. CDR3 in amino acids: CASRGLTGVTPLLAKNIQYF. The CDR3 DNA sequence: TGTGCCAGCAGGGGTTTGACAGGGGTCACACCTTTACTAGCCAAAAACATTCAGTACTTC.

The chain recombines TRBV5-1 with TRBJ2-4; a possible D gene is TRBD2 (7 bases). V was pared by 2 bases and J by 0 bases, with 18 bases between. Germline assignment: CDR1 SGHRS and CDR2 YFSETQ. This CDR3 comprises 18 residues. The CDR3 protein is CASSLNLQGGIAKNIQYF. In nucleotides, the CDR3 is TGCGCCAGCAGCTTAAATTTACAGGGAGGGATAGCCAAAAACATTCAGTACTTC.

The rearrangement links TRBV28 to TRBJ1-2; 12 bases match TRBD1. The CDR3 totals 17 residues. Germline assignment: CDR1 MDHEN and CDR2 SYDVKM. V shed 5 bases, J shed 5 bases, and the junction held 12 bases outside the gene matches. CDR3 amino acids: CASSPLAGQGARYGYTF. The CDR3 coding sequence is TGTGCCAGCAGTCCCTTAGCGGGACAGGGGGCGCGGTATGGCTACACCTTC.

The CDR3 DNA reads as TGTGCCAGCAGTTTAAGGGGGGACAGGGGAGCGTGCACAGATACGCAGTATTTT. Encoded protein: CASSLRGDRGACTDTQYF. The rearrangement uses TRBV28 and TRBJ2-3; the match to TRBD1 covers 10 bases. V lost 2 bases and J lost 1; bases outside the gene matches: 9. The CDR3 spans 18 residues. CDR1 is MDHEN and CDR2 is SYDVKM in the germline V gene. The whole variable domain, filled in from reference TRBV28 and TRBJ2-3, reads DVKVTQSSRYLVKRTGEKVFLECVQDMDHENMFWYRQDPGLGLRLIYFSYDVKMKEKGDIPEGYSVSREKKERFSLILESASTNQTSMYLCASSLRGDRGACTDTQYFGPGTRLTVL.

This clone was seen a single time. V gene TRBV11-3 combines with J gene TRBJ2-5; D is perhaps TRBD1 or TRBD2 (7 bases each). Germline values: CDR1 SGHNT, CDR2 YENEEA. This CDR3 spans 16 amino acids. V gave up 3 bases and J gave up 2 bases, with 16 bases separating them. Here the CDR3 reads CASSLSQGGPQETQYF. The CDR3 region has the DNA TGTGCCAGCAGCTTGTCGCAGGGGGGGCCGCAAGAGACCCAGTACTTC.

The CDR3 nucleotides read TGTGCCAGCAGCCCTAGACTAGTCTCACCCGGCACAGATACGCAGTATTTT. Translation gives CASSPRLVSPGTDTQYF. V gene TRBV7-7 combines with J gene TRBJ2-3, with a possible D match to TRBD2 (6 bases). Deletions cut 5 bases from V and 1 base from J, with 19 bases between. Germline loops: CDR1 SSHAT, CDR2 FNYEAQ (reference sequence). There are 17 residues in the CDR3.

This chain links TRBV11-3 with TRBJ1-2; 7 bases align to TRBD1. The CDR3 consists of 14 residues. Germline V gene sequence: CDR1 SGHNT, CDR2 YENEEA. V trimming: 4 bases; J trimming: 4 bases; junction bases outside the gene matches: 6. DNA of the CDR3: TGTGCCAGCAGCTCTGACGGACAGGTCTATGGCTACACCTTC. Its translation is CASSSDGQVYGYTF.

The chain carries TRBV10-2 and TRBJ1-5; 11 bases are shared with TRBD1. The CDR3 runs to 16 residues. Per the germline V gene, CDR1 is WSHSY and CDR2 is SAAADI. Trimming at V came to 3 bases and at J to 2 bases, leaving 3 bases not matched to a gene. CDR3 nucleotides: TGCGCCAGCAGTGATCGGGACAGGGGGGGCAATCAGCCCCAGCATTTT. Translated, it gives CASSDRDRGGNQPQHF.

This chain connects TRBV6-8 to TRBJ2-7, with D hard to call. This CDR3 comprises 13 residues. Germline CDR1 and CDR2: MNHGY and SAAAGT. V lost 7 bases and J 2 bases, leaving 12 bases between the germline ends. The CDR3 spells CASKRGQPYEQYF. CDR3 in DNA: TGTGCCAGCAAGAGAGGCCAGCCCTACGAGCAGTACTTC.

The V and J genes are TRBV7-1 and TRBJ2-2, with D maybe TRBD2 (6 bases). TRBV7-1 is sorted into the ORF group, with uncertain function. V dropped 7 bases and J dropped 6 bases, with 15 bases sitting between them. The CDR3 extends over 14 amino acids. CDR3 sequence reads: CASITSWGPGELFF. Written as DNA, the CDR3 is TGTGCCAGCATCACTAGCTGGGGACCCGGGGAGCTGTTTTTT.

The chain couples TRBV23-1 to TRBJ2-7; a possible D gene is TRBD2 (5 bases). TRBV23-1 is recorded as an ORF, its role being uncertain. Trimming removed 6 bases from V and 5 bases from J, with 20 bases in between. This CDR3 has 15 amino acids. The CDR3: CASSPQGSLPDEQYF. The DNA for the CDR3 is TGCGCCAGCAGCCCCCAAGGGAGTTTACCCGACGAGCAGTACTTC.

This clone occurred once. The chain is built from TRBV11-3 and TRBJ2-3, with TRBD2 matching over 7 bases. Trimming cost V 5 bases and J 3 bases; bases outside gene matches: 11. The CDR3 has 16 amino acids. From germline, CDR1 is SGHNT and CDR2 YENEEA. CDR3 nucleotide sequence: TGTGCCAGCAGCCGCGTTCTGCAGGGAGGGACAGATACGCAGTATTTT. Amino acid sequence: CASSRVLQGGTDTQYF.

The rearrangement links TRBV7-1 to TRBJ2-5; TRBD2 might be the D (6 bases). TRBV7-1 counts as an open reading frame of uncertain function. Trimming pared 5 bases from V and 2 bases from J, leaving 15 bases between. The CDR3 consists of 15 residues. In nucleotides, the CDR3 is TGTGCCAGCAGCCCAACCCGGGACTTTCAAGAGACCCAGTACTTC. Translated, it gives CASSPTRDFQETQYF.

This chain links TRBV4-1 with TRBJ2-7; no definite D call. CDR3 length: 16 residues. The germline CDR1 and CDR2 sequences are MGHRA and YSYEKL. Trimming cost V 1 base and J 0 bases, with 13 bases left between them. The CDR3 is CASSQAVADPSYEQYF. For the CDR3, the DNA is TGCGCCAGCAGCCAAGCCGTCGCGGATCCCTCCTACGAGCAGTACTTC.